Presented here are 5 T cell receptor beta chains from one specimen sequenced in a study of blood T cell repertoires in COVID-19. This table comes from immunoSEQ multiplex PCR, and its TCRdb copy is limited to in-frame clones, with some not included. The sample comprises tens of thousands of clones, about 90% of which are singletons, and around 15% rests with the top ten. Sequenced: peripheral blood. The receptors come from a human donor with active COVID-19. The donor label of this sample is uncertain.

The chain carries TRBV9 and TRBJ1-4; D gene ambiguous. V lost 3 bases, J lost 8 bases, and 17 bases lay in between. The CDR3 sequence is 15 residues long. CDR1 and CDR2 from the germline V gene are SGDLS and YYNGEE. The CDR3 DNA follows: TGTGCCAGCAGCGGGTTGAGAATTTTGGGCGAAAAACTGTTTTTT. Protein sequence: CASSGLRILGEKLFF.

The chain links TRBV7-2 to TRBJ2-3; 8 bases match TRBD2. V was clipped by 1 base and J by 4 bases; unmatched bases: 10. CDR3 length equals 17 residues. Germline-derived CDR1 and CDR2 are SGHTA and FQGNSA. The DNA of the CDR3 is TGTGCCAGCAGCTTAGTCCCGGGACTAGTTAGTCCAGATACGCAGTATTTT. Amino acids: CASSLVPGLVSPDTQYF.

V usage is TRBV6-5 and J usage is TRBJ2-7; 10 positions match TRBD2. The ends lost 6 bases at V and 1 base at J; junction bases unmatched: 3. The CDR3 has 14 residues. Germline V gene data show CDR1 as MNHEY and CDR2 as SVGAGI. The DNA of the CDR3 is TGTGCCAGCAGACTAGCGGGGACATCCTACGAGCAGTACTTC. It codes for CASRLAGTSYEQYF.

Written as DNA, the CDR3 is TGTGCCACCGGGGTGGGGGGTGAGCAGTTCTTC. It encodes CATGVGGEQFF. The chain links TRBV24-1 to TRBJ2-1, with D tentatively TRBD2 (6 bases). The CDR3 totals 11 residues. The V gene lost 9 bases and the J gene lost 9 bases, with 11 bases spanning the gap. Germline V gives CDR1 KGHDR, CDR2 SFDVKD.

The CDR3 DNA reads as TGCGCCAGCAGCTGGGTGGACTCTATGAACACTGAAGCTTTCTTT. The encoded protein is CASSWVDSMNTEAFF. The chain uses TRBV5-1 and TRBJ1-1; D remains unclear. Germline CDR1 reads SGHRS; CDR2 reads YFSETQ. Trimming took off 3 bases at V and 0 bases at J, with 12 bases between the two ends. The CDR3 is 15 residues long.